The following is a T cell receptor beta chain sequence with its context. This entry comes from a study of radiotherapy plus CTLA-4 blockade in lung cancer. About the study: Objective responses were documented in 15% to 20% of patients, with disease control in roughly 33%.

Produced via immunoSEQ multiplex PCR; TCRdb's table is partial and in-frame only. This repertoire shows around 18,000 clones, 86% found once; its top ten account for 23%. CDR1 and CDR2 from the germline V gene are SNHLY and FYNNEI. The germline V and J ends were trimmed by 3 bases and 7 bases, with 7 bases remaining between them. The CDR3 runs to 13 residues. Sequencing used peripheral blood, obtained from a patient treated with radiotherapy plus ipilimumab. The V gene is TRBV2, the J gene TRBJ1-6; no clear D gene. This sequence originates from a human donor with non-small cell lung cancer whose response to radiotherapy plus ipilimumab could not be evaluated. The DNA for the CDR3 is TGTGCCAGCAGTGATTTTCAGAATTCACCCCTCCACTTT. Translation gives CASSDFQNSPLHF.